This record concerns one T cell receptor beta chain sequence. These data are taken from a study of CD8+ T cells in alopecia areata. The CDR3 totals 14 residues. CDR1 is MNHEY, CDR2 SMNVEV, per germline (reference sequence). V was pared by 4 bases and J by 8 bases, with 14 bases between. TCR sequencing used cDNA made by reverse transcription of extracted RNA. Repertoires were generated with immunoSEQ multiplex PCR, while TCRdb's copy carries only in-frame clones and drops some. The sample has fewer than 200,000 clones; around 60% are singletons. The specimen comprised CD4+ T cells sorted from blood, sampled at week 0. The chain employs TRBV27 and TRBJ1-4; perhaps TRBD1 as D (5 bases). The source of this sequence is a human donor with alopecia areata. Here the CDR3 reads CASSSGTSTEKLFF. The CDR3 coding sequence is TGTGCCAGCAGTTCAGGGACTTCCACGGAAAAACTGTTTTTT. Together with reference TRBV27 and TRBJ1-4, the CDR3 gives the full variable domain: EAQVTQNPRYLITVTGKKLTVTCSQNMNHEYMSWYRQDPGLGLRQIYYSMNVEVTDKGDVPEGYKVSRKEKRNFPLILESPSPNQTSLYFCASSSGTSTEKLFFGSGTQLSVL.